Sequencing of this T cell receptor (beta chain) was carried out in a study of T cell responses to AZD1222 COVID-19 vaccine. Findings of the study overall: No day 14 peak samples; only post-peak repertoires were characterized. Two AZD1222 doses significantly raised spike-specific TCR breadth and depth over controls. Females outnumbered males among donors, who were mostly white British; clonal diversity was possibly underestimated. Dominant at 160-218 and 743-854, vaccine-associated CD4 TCRs also spanned spike.

Worth noting for this clone: Its antigen is unidentified.

Measured with immunoSEQ multiplex PCR; TCRdb has only the in-frame clones, and not every one. The sample records 140,000 to 150,000 clones, around 83% being singletons. This TCR was recovered from an adult in good health. The sample consisted of peripheral blood, taken on day 0 of MenACWY control vaccination.

The CDR3 coding sequence is TGTGCCAGCAGCGCAACCGAGACAGGGGTGTATGGCTACACCTTC. Its translation is CASSATETGVYGYTF. The V gene is TRBV2, the J gene TRBJ1-2; 8 bases map to TRBD1. After removal of 6 bases from V and 5 bases from J, the junction contained 11 bases not matched to a gene. The CDR3 is 15 residues long. CDR1 is SNHLY and CDR2 is FYNNEI in the germline V gene. Complete variable domain (other parts from reference TRBV2 and TRBJ1-2): EPEVTQTPSHQVTQMGQEVILRCVPISNHLYFYWYRQILGQKVEFLVSFYNNEISEKSEIFDDQFSVERPDGSNFTLKIRSTKLEDSAMYFCASSATETGVYGYTFGSGTRLTVV.